This TCR beta chain was sequenced for a study of siplizumab effects on memory and regulatory T cells. Overall study findings and caveats: In the presence of siplizumab, alloreactive sequences traceable to unstimulated CD4+ memory cells were significantly reduced. Sequences below about 10^-5 frequency were poorly captured, and few alloreactive clones mapped to unstimulated subsets. Apparently more diverse than memory cells, naive T cells also seemed major alloresponse contributors. An assignable naive or memory phenotype was lacking in roughly 80-97% of proliferating CD4+ or CD8+ clones.

Germline-derived CDR1 and CDR2 are SEHNR and FQNEAQ (reference sequence). CDR3 length equals 17 residues. V shed 2 bases, J shed 3 bases, and the junction held 7 bases outside the gene matches. Generated by immunoSEQ multiplex PCR, the TCRdb table keeps only in-frame clones and is missing some. This table has approximately 84,000 clones, about 95% appearing once. Points on this clone: Its antigen remains unknown.

The material sequenced was CD8+ T cells sorted from blood. The TCR sequence derives from a human donor in good health. V and J are TRBV7-9 and TRBJ2-1; 10 nucleotides line up with TRBD2. The CDR3 DNA is TGTGCCAGCAGCTTATCGGGTAGCGGGAGGCACTACAATGAGCAGTTCTTC. It codes for CASSLSGSGRHYNEQFF.